One sample yielded the 30 T cell receptor beta chains listed below, sequenced in a study of cytomegalovirus exposure and HLA in healthy donors. The study ran its PCR with 60 Vbeta and 13 Jbeta primers. The table came from immunoSEQ multiplex PCR; TCRdb's copy has only in-frame clones and leaves some out. Among about 140,000 clones listed, approximately 71% were seen once. Sequenced: PBMCs. The origin of the receptors is a man younger than 30 in good health and CMV-seropositive.

The V call is TRBV28, the J call TRBJ2-7; 10 nucleotides align to TRBD1. The germline CDR1 and CDR2 sequences are MDHEN and SYDVKM. V trimming: 5 bases; J trimming: 5 bases; junction bases outside the gene matches: 12. This CDR3 is built from 16 residues. This CDR3 is CASSPPQPGTGDEQYF. CDR3 coding DNA: TGTGCCAGCAGTCCGCCGCAACCCGGGACAGGGGACGAGCAGTACTTC.

This chain uses TRBV27 with TRBJ2-7, with D possibly matching TRBD1 (6 bases). The germline V gene encodes CDR1 MNHEY and CDR2 SMNVEV (reference sequence). The CDR3 runs to 14 residues. Trimming took 1 base from V and 5 from J, leaving 12 bases between them. The CDR3 reads CASSLFGRGNEQYF. The CDR3 DNA follows: TGTGCCAGCAGTTTATTTGGAAGGGGGAACGAGCAGTACTTC.

The chain links TRBV7-9 to TRBJ2-2, with a weak D call TRBD2 (6 bases). CDR3 length: 14 amino acids. Germline-derived CDR1 and CDR2 are SEHNR and FQNEAQ (reference sequence). Between the trimmed V and J ends, which lost 2 bases and 7 bases, there was a span of 11 bases. CDR3 DNA sequence: TGTGCCAGCAGCTTACTACTAGCAGACGGGGAGCTGTTTTTT. Protein sequence: CASSLLLADGELFF.

V gene TRBV2 combines with J gene TRBJ2-1; 7 bases agree with TRBD2. There are 15 residues in the CDR3. V lost 5 bases and J lost 7; bases outside the gene matches: 11. Germline CDR1 and CDR2: SNHLY and FYNNEI. The CDR3 DNA is TGTGCCAGCAGTTCGACTAGCCTTGTTTGGAATGAGCAGTTCTTC. This codes for CASSSTSLVWNEQFF.

The rearrangement links TRBV7-8 to TRBJ1-6; possible D gene TRBD1, 6 bases. Trimming shortened V by 5 bases and J by 8 bases, and 22 bases separated the two germline ends. Looked up from germline, CDR1 is SGHVS and CDR2 is FQNEAQ. The CDR3 has 17 amino acids. In DNA, the CDR3 is TGTGCCAGCAGCCCCAGTCGCGGGGGGCGAGCGCATTCACCCCTCCACTTT. Protein sequence: CASSPSRGGRAHSPLHF.

CDR3 nucleotide sequence: TGTGCCTGGAAAAGTGGGCTAGCGGGATACGGGGAGCTGTTTTTT. It translates to CAWKSGLAGYGELFF. This chain joins TRBV30 and TRBJ2-2; 9 bases fit TRBD2. CDR1 and CDR2 from the germline V gene are GTSNPN and SVGIG (reference sequence). This CDR3 is built from 15 residues. Trimming removed 4 bases from V and 7 bases from J; junction bases left unmatched: 10. The full variable domain, rest sourced from reference TRBV30 and TRBJ2-2, is SQTIHQWPATLVQPVGSPLSLECTVEGTSNPNLYWYRQAAGRGLQLLFYSVGIGQISSEVPQNLSASRPQDRQFILSSKKLLLSDSGFYLCAWKSGLAGYGELFFGEGSRLTVL.

The chain recombines TRBV5-1 with TRBJ2-7; D is unclear. The CDR3 runs to 11 residues. V shed 2 bases and J shed 2 bases, with 2 bases lying between them. Germline CDR1 is SGHRS and CDR2 is YFSETQ. As DNA, the CDR3 is TGCGCCAGCAGCTTTACCTACGAGCAGTACTTC. Translating it yields CASSFTYEQYF.

CDR3: CASSVDRDTEAFF. The CDR3 DNA reads as TGTGCCAGCAGTGTGGACAGGGACACTGAAGCTTTCTTT. The gene calls are TRBV2 and TRBJ1-1, with 8 bases identical to TRBD1. The CDR3 loop spans 13 amino acids. Germline V CDR1 and CDR2: SNHLY, FYNNEI. The V gene end was trimmed by 4 bases and the J gene end by 3 bases; junction bases not matched to a gene: 1.

The rearrangement joins TRBV5-1 to TRBJ1-2, with TRBD1 matching over 8 bases. The germline V gene has CDR1 SGHRS and CDR2 YFSETQ. J gave up 4 bases and V 4 bases, and 12 bases lay outside the gene matches. This CDR3 region has 16 residues. CDR3 in amino acids: CASSPRQGANGYGYTF. CDR3 in DNA: TGCGCCAGCAGCCCTCGTCAGGGGGCCAACGGCTATGGCTACACCTTC.

The chain combines TRBV5-8 with TRBJ1-5; 7 positions agree with TRBD1. J was trimmed by 3 bases and V by 1 base; bases with no gene match: 4. CDR3 length: 15 amino acids. Looked up from germline, CDR1 is SGHTS and CDR2 is YDEGEE. The CDR3 sequence: CASSLQGQINQPQHF. As DNA, the CDR3 is TGTGCCAGCAGCTTGCAGGGACAGATCAATCAGCCCCAGCATTTT.

This rearrangement joins TRBV28 to TRBJ2-5; 11 bases match TRBD2. Germline-derived CDR1 and CDR2 are MDHEN and SYDVKM. The CDR3 length is 16 residues. V trimming: 7 bases; J trimming: 5 bases; junction bases outside the gene matches: 12. CDR3 region: CASNGSGRAGGETQYF. The CDR3 DNA sequence: TGTGCCAGCAACGGTAGCGGGAGGGCCGGAGGGGAGACCCAGTACTTC.

V gene TRBV19 combines with J gene TRBJ2-3; weak D call: TRBD2 (6 bases). This CDR3 contains 15 residues. Germline V gene data show CDR1 as LNHDA and CDR2 as SQIVND (reference sequence). V was trimmed by 3 bases and J by 4 bases, leaving 14 bases between them. The CDR3 protein is CASSISTTRADTQYF. DNA of the CDR3: TGTGCCAGTAGTATTTCCACGACTAGAGCAGATACGCAGTATTTT. Full variable domain (rest looked up from reference TRBV19 and TRBJ2-3): DGGITQSPKYLFRKEGQNVTLSCEQNLNHDAMYWYRQDPGQGLRLIYYSQIVNDFQKGDIAEGYSVSREKKESFPLTVTSAQKNPTAFYLCASSISTTRADTQYFGPGTRLTVL.

The chain has TRBV28 and TRBJ1-4, with D possibly matching TRBD1 (6 bases). CDR1 is MDHEN and CDR2 is SYDVKM in the germline V gene. There are 15 residues in the CDR3. Trimming took off 8 bases at V and 0 bases at J, with 13 bases between the two ends. The CDR3 is CASRGGPATNEKLFF. The CDR3 coding sequence is TGTGCCAGCCGGGGGGGGCCCGCAACTAATGAAAAACTGTTTTTT.

In this sample, this clone turned up once. This chain joins TRBV27 and TRBJ2-7; D gene ambiguous. The germline gives CDR1 MNHEY, CDR2 SMNVEV (reference sequence). V was shortened by 7 bases and J by 9 bases, with 7 bases between the two germline ends. The CDR3 spans 9 residues. CDR3 DNA: TGTGCCAGCATCGCCGGGCAGTACTTC. Translation gives CASIAGQYF.

The rearrangement links TRBV28 to TRBJ2-7; 14 bases line up with TRBD2. The length of the CDR3 is 14 residues. Trimming removed 6 bases from V and 6 bases from J; junction bases left unmatched: 4. Germline lookup yields CDR1 MDHEN and CDR2 SYDVKM. The CDR3 sequence: CASRPGLAGVEQYF. In DNA form, the CDR3 reads TGTGCCAGCAGGCCGGGACTAGCGGGAGTCGAGCAGTACTTC.

This clone was seen only a few times. This chain links TRBV6-4 with TRBJ2-1; D gene uncertain. The CDR3 covers 17 residues. Germline CDR1 reads MRHNA; CDR2 reads SNTAGT. Trimming cost V 2 bases and J 7 bases, with 21 bases left between them. DNA of the CDR3: TGTGCCAGCAGTGACATTAGGCTAGTAAGCGACGTTAATGAGCAGTTCTTC. This translates into CASSDIRLVSDVNEQFF.

J is TRBJ2-1 and V is TRBV6-6; TRBD2 matches 7 bases. This CDR3 region has 14 residues. V lost 4 bases, J lost 5 bases, and 5 bases stayed unmatched. The germline V gene encodes CDR1 MNHNY and CDR2 SVGAGI (reference sequence). The DNA of the CDR3 is TGTGCCAGCAGTTCGGGGGGTAGGAACAATGAGCAGTTCTTC. Its translation is CASSSGGRNNEQFF.

The chain employs TRBV2 and TRBJ2-4, with TRBD1 matching over 8 bases. The germline CDR1 and CDR2 sequences are SNHLY and FYNNEI. After removal of 6 bases from V and 6 bases from J, the junction contained 4 bases not matched to a gene. This CDR3 has 13 amino acids. CDR3: CASRDRGLNIQYF. For the CDR3, the DNA is TGTGCCAGCAGAGACAGGGGTTTAAACATTCAGTACTTC.

The rearrangement links TRBV30 to TRBJ2-2; D ambiguous. CDR1 GTSNPN and CDR2 SVGIG come from the germline V gene (reference sequence). V was trimmed by 2 bases and J by 8 bases, leaving 12 bases between them. This CDR3 comprises 13 residues. Here the CDR3 DNA reads TGTGCCTGGAGTTTTTCGTCTGTGGGGGAGCTGTTTTTT. It translates to CAWSFSSVGELFF.

The chain is built from TRBV30 and TRBJ1-2, with D possibly matching TRBD1 (6 bases). Per the germline V gene, CDR1 is GTSNPN and CDR2 is SVGIG (reference sequence). This CDR3 has 17 residues. Trimming removed 2 bases at V and 3 bases at J, with 22 bases between. CDR3 DNA sequence: TGTGCCTGGAGTTGGTTCCGAAGTCAGGGGCCCCACTATGGCTACACCTTC. Protein product: CAWSWFRSQGPHYGYTF.

The CDR3, as DNA: TGTGCCAGCAGCCCTGTGGGGGGAGGCCCTCCCTACGAGCAGTACTTC. This encodes CASSPVGGGPPYEQYF. The rearrangement uses TRBV5-4 and TRBJ2-7, with a tentative D call TRBD2 (6 bases). The CDR3 loop spans 16 amino acids. The V end was cut by 4 bases, the J end by 2 bases, with 19 bases between. The V gene's germline CDR1 is SGHNT and CDR2 YYREEE (reference sequence).

This clone came up once. This chain connects TRBV27 to TRBJ2-3, with 8 bases fitting TRBD2. CDR3 size: 17 residues. V shed 5 bases and J 3 bases; nucleotides not matched to a gene: 13. Per the germline V gene, CDR1 is MNHEY and CDR2 is SMNVEV (reference sequence). CDR3 amino acids: CASSPKGAGVATDTQYF. The CDR3, as DNA: TGTGCCAGCAGTCCGAAAGGAGCGGGAGTAGCAACAGATACGCAGTATTTT.

This clone has a handful of counts. This chain connects TRBV21-1 to TRBJ1-5; TRBD1 reflects the table's D call only, with no check against the DNA. TRBV21-1 is recorded as a pseudogene. The CDR3 is 17 residues long. Written as DNA, the CDR3 is TGTGCCAGCAACCTCTGTAAGGGGGCGCGAAGCAATCAGCCCCAGCATTTT. This translates into CASNLCKGARSNQPQHF.

This chain uses TRBV28 with TRBJ1-1; no clear D. V was trimmed by 1 base and J by 11 bases, leaving 26 bases between them. From germline, CDR1 is MDHEN and CDR2 SYDVKM. The CDR3 covers 17 residues. CDR3 sequence: CASSLYTLGSPLDGAFF. The CDR3 coding sequence is TGTGCCAGCAGTTTATACACCCTCGGGTCACCCCTTGATGGGGCTTTCTTT. Based on the CDR3 plus reference TRBV28 and TRBJ1-1, the full variable domain is DVKVTQSSRYLVKRTGEKVFLECVQDMDHENMFWYRQDPGLGLRLIYFSYDVKMKEKGDIPEGYSVSREKKERFSLILESASTNQTSMYLCASSLYTLGSPLDGAFFGQGTRLTVV.

The chain joins TRBV6-1 to TRBJ2-3; D remains ambiguous. Trimming stripped 4 bases from V and 4 bases from J, with 9 bases between. CDR1 MNHNS and CDR2 SASEGT come from the germline V gene. The CDR3 totals 13 residues. DNA of the CDR3: TGTGCCAGCAGTGTTCAGGTTTCAGATACGCAGTATTTT. Protein product: CASSVQVSDTQYF.

V gene TRBV6-1 combines with J gene TRBJ2-3; 12 nucleotides align to TRBD2. This CDR3 has 16 residues. Germline CDR1 reads MNHNS; CDR2 reads SASEGT. The trim removed 4 bases at V and 2 bases at J, leaving 4 bases unmatched. The CDR3 coding sequence is TGTGCCAGCAGTGGACTAGCGGGAGTTCTCACAGATACGCAGTATTTT. As protein: CASSGLAGVLTDTQYF.

The CDR3 loop is CASTPGDRGRTGELFF. The CDR3 DNA reads as TGTGCCAGCACCCCTGGGGACAGGGGGCGGACCGGGGAGCTGTTTTTT. This chain connects TRBV6-6 to TRBJ2-2; 12 nucleotides align to TRBD1. This CDR3 comprises 16 residues. CDR1 MNHNY and CDR2 SVGAGI come from the germline V gene (reference sequence). V lost 7 bases and J lost 5; bases outside the gene matches: 8.

The V gene is TRBV27, the J gene TRBJ2-7, with TRBD1 identical over 7 bases. Germline V gives CDR1 MNHEY, CDR2 SMNVEV (reference sequence). This CDR3 has 13 residues. V lost 5 bases and J lost 5; bases outside the gene matches: 6. CDR3 sequence reads: CASSGARGHEQYF. CDR3 nucleotides: TGTGCCAGCAGTGGCGCTAGGGGGCACGAGCAGTACTTC.

The rearrangement joins TRBV7-9 to TRBJ2-5; possible D gene TRBD1, 5 bases. With 4 bases removed from V and 5 bases from J, the gap between germline ends came to 17 bases. The CDR3 is 15 amino acids. Germline assignment: CDR1 SEHNR and CDR2 FQNEAQ (reference sequence). The CDR3 protein is CASSSHLQAPETQYF. CDR3 DNA: TGTGCCAGCAGCTCACATCTACAGGCCCCCGAGACCCAGTACTTC.

Written as DNA, the CDR3 is TGCGCCAGCAGCCCCCTGAGACAGATGAACACTGAAGCTTTCTTT. Its translation: CASSPLRQMNTEAFF. The chain employs TRBV4-1 and TRBJ1-1, with D maybe TRBD1 (5 bases). V was clipped by 4 bases and J by 0 bases, with 12 bases between them. CDR1 is MGHRA, CDR2 YSYEKL, per germline. The CDR3 consists of 15 residues.